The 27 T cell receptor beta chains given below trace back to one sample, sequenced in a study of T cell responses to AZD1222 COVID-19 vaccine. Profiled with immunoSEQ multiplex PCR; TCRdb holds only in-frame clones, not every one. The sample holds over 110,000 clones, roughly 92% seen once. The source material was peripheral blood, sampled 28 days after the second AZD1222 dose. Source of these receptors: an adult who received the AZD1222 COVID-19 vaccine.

CDR3 loop: CASSLRDRNNSPLHF. In DNA form, the CDR3 reads TGTGCCAGCAGCCTCCGGGACAGGAATAATTCACCCCTCCACTTT. The rearrangement joins TRBV6-5 to TRBJ1-6; 8 nucleotides agree with TRBD1. CDR1 and CDR2 (germline): MNHEY, SVGAGI. Trimming cost V 6 bases and J 5 bases; bases outside gene matches: 6. The CDR3 is 15 residues long.

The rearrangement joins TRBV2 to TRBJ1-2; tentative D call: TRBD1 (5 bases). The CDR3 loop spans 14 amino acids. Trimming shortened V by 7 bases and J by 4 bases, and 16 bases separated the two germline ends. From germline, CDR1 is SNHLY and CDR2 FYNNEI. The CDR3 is CASTPGEGGYGYTF. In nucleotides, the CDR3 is TGTGCCAGCACCCCGGGGGAAGGTGGCTATGGCTACACCTTC.

Written as DNA, the CDR3 is TGTGCCAGCAGTCAAAACGGACAGCTTAATTCACCCCTCCACTTT. Its protein product is CASSQNGQLNSPLHF. J is TRBJ1-6 and V is TRBV6-5; perhaps TRBD1 as D (6 bases). There are 15 residues in the CDR3. From germline, CDR1 is MNHEY and CDR2 SVGAGI. Trimming cost V 5 bases and J 6 bases, with 14 bases left between them.

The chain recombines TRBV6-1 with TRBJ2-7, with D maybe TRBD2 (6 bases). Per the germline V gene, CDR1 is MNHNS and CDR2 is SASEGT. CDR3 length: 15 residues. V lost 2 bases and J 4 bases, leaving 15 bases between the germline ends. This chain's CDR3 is CASSERGSSGYEQYV. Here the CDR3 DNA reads TGTGCCAGCAGTGAACGGGGGTCGTCGGGGTACGAGCAGTACGTC.

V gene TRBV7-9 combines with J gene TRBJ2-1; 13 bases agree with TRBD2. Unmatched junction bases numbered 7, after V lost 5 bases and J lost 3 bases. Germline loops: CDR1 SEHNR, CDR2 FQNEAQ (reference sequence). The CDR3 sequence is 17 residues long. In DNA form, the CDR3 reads TGTGCCAGCAGCCGCAGACTAGCGGGAGGATTCTACAATGAGCAGTTCTTC. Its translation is CASSRRLAGGFYNEQFF.

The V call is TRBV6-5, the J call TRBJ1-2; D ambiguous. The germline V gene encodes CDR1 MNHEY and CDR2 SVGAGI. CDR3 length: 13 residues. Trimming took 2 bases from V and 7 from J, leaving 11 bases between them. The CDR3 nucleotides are TGTGCCAGCAGTTACGGTGCCGGGGTTGGCTACACCTTC. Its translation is CASSYGAGVGYTF.

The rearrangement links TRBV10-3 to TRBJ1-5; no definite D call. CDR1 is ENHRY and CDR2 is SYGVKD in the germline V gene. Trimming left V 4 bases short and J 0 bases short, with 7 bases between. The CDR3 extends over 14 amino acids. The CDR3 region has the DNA TGTGCCATCAGTGGTGGAGATAGCAATCAGCCCCAGCATTTT. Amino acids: CAISGGDSNQPQHF.

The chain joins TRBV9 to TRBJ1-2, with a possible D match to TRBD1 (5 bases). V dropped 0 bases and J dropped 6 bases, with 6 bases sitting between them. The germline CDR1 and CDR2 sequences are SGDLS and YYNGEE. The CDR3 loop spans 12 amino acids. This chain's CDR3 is CASSVATDGYTF. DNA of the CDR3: TGTGCCAGCAGCGTAGCGACAGATGGCTACACCTTC.

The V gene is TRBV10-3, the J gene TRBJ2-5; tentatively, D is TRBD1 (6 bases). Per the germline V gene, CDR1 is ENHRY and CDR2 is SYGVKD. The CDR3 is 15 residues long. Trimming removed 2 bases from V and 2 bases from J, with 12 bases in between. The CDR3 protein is CAISEPGDGQETQYF. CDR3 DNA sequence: TGTGCCATCAGTGAGCCAGGGGACGGACAAGAGACCCAGTACTTC.

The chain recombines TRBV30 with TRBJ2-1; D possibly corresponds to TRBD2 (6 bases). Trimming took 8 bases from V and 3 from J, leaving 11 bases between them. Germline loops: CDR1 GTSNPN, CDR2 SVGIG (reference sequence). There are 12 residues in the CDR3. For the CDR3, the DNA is TGTGCCCTAAGGACTATCTACAATGAGCAGTTCTTC. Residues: CALRTIYNEQFF.

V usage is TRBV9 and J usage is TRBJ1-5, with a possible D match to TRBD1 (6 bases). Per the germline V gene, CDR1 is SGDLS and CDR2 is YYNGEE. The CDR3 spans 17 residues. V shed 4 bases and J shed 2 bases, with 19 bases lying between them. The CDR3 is CASSPGDRTAGNQPQHF. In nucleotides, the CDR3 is TGTGCCAGCAGCCCAGGGGACCGGACCGCGGGCAATCAGCCCCAGCATTTT.

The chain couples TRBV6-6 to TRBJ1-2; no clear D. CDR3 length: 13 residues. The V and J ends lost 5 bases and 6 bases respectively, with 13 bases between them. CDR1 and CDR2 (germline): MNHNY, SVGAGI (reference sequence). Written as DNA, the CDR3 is TGTGCCAGCAGTATAGGGATTAGTAATGGCTACACCTTC. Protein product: CASSIGISNGYTF.

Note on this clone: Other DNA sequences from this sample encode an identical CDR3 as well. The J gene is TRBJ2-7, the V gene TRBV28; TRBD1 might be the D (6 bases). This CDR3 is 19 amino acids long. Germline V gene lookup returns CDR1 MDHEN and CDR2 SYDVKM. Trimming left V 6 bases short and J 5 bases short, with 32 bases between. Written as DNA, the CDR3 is TGTGCCAGCAGCCGACGAACCATAGAGGTATGGGGGCGAGGTAACGAGCAGTACTTC. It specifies CASSRRTIEVWGRGNEQYF.

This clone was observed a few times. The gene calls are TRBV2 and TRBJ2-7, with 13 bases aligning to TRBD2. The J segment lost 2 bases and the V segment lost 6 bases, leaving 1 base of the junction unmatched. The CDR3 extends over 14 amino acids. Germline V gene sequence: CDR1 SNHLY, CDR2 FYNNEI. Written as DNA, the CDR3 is TGTGCCAGCAGACTAGCGGGAGGGCCCTACGAGCAGTACTTC. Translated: CASRLAGGPYEQYF. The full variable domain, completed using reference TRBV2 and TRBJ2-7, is EPEVTQTPSHQVTQMGQEVILRCVPISNHLYFYWYRQILGQKVEFLVSFYNNEISEKSEIFDDQFSVERPDGSNFTLKIRSTKLEDSAMYFCASRLAGGPYEQYFGPGTRLTVT.

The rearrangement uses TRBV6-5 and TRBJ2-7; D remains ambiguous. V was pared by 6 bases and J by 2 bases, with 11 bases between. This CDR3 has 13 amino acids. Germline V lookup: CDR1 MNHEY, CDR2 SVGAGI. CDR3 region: CASSRGSAYEQYF. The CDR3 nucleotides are TGTGCCAGCAGCCGAGGTTCGGCCTACGAGCAGTACTTC.

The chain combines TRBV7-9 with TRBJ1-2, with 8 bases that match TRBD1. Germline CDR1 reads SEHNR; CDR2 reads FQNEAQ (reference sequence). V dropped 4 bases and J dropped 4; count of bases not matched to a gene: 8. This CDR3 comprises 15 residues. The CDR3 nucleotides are TGTGCCAGCAGCTCCCTTGGACAGGGCGGCTATGGCTACACCTTC. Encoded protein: CASSSLGQGGYGYTF. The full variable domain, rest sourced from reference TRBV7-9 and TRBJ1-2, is DTGVSQNPRHKITKRGQNVTFRCDPISEHNRLYWYRQTLGQGPEFLTYFQNEAQLEKSRLLSDRFSAERPKGSFSTLEIQRTEQGDSAMYLCASSSLGQGGYGYTFGSGTRLTVV.

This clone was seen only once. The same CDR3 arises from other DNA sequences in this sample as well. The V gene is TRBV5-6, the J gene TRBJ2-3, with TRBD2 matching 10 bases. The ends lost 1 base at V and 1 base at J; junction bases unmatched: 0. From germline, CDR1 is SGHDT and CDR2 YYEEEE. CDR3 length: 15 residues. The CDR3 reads CASSLLAGGTDTQYF. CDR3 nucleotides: TGTGCCAGCAGCTTGCTAGCGGGAGGCACAGATACGCAGTATTTT.

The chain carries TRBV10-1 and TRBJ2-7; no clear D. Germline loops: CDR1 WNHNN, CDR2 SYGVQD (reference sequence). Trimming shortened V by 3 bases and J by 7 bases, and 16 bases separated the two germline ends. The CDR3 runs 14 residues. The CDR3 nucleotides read TGCGCCAGCAGTGACCGGTTTACCCCCCTAGAGCAGTACTTC. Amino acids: CASSDRFTPLEQYF.

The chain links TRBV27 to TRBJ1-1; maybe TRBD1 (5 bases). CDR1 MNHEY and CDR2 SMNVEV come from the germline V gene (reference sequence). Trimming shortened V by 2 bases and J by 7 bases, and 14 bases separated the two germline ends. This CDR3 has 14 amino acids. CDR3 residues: CASSLRGPPNEAFF. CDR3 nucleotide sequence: TGTGCCAGCAGTTTACGGGGACCGCCGAATGAAGCTTTCTTT.

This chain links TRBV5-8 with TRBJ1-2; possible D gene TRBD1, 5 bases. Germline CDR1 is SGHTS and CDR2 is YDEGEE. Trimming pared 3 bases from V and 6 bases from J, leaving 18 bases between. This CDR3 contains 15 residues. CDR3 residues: CASSWPEQVSDGYTF. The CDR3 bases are TGTGCCAGCAGCTGGCCGGAACAGGTCTCCGATGGCTACACCTTC.

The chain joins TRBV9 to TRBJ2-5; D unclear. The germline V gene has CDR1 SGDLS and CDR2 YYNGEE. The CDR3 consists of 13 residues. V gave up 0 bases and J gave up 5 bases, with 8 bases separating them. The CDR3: CASSVDFRETQYF. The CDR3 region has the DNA TGTGCCAGCAGCGTAGATTTTAGGGAGACCCAGTACTTC. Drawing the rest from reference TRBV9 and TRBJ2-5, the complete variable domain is DSGVTQTPKHLITATGQRVTLRCSPRSGDLSVYWYQQSLDQGLQFLIQYYNGEERAKGNILERFSAQQFPDLHSELNLSSLELGDSALYFCASSVDFRETQYFGPGTRLLVL.

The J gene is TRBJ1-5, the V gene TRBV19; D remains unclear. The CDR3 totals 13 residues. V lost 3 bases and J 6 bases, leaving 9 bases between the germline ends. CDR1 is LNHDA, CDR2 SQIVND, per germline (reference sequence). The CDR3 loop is CASSITVAQPQHF. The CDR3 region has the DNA TGTGCCAGTAGTATCACAGTTGCTCAGCCCCAGCATTTT.

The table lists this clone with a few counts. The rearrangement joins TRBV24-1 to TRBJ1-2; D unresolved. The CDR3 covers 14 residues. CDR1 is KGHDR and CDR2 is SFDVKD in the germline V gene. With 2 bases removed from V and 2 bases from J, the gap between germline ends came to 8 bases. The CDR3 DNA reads TGTGCCACCAGTGATTGGGCGTCGAACTATGGCTACACCTTC. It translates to CATSDWASNYGYTF.

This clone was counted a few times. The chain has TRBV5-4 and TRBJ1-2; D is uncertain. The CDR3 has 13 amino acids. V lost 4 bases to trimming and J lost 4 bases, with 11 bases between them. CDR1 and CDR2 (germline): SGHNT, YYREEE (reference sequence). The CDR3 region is CASSPSRVYGYTF. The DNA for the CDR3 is TGTGCCAGCAGCCCGTCCCGAGTCTATGGCTACACCTTC.

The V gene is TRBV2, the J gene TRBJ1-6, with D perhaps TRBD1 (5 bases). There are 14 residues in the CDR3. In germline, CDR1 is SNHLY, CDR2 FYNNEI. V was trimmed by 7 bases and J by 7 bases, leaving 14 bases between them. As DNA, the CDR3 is TGTGCCAGCACCGGTGGGACGGTAAATTCACCCCTCCACTTT. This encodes CASTGGTVNSPLHF.

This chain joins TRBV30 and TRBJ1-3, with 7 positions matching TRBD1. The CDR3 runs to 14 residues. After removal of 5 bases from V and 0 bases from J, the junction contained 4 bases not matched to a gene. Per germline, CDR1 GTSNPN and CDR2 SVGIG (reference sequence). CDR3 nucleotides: TGTGCCTGGGGGCGGACAGGCTCTGGAAACACCATATATTTT. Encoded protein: CAWGRTGSGNTIYF.

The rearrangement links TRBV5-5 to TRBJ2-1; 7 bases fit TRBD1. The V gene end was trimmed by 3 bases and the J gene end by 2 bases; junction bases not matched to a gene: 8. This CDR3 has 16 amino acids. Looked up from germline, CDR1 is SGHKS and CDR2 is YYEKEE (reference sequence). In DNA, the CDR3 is TGTGCCAGCAGCTCGGGACAGCCAGTTACCTACAATGAGCAGTTCTTC. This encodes CASSSGQPVTYNEQFF. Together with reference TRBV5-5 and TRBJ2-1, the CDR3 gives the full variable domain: DAGVTQSPTHLIKTRGQQVTLRCSPISGHKSVSWYQQVLGQGPQFIFQYYEKEERGRGNFPDRFSARQFPNYSSELNVNALLLGDSALYLCASSSGQPVTYNEQFFGPGTRLTVL.